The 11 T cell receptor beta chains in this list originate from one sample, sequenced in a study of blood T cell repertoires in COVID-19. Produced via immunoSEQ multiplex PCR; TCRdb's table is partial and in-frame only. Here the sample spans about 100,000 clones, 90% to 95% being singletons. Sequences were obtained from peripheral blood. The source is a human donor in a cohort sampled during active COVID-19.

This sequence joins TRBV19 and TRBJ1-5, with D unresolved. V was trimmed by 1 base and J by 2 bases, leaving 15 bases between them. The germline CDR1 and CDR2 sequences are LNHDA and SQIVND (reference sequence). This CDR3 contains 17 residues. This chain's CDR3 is CASSIGPAAAGNQPQHF. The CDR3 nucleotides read TGTGCCAGTAGTATAGGACCGGCGGCAGCAGGCAATCAGCCCCAGCATTTT. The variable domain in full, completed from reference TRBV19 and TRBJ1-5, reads DGGITQSPKYLFRKEGQNVTLSCEQNLNHDAMYWYRQDPGQGLRLIYYSQIVNDFQKGDIAEGYSVSREKKESFPLTVTSAQKNPTAFYLCASSIGPAAAGNQPQHFGDGTRLSIL.

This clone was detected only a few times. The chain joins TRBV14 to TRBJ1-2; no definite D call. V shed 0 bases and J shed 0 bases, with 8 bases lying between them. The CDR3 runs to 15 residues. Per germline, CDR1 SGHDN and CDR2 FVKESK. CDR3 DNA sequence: TGTGCCAGCAGCCAAGATCTACGCCCTAACTATGGCTACACCTTC. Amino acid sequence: CASSQDLRPNYGYTF.

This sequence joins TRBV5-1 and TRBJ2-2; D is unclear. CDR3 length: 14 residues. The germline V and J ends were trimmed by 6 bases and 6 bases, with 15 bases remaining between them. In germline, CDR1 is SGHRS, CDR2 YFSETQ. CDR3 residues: CASTFPTSAGELFF. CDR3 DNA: TGCGCCAGCACCTTTCCCACTTCGGCCGGGGAGCTGTTTTTT.

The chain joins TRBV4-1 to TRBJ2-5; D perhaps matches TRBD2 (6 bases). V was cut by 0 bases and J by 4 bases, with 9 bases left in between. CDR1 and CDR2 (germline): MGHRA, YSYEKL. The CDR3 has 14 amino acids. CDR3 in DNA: TGCGCCAGCAGCCAAGATCCCGGGGGAGAGACCCAGTACTTC. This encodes CASSQDPGGETQYF.

Here the CDR3 reads CASSQARGTDTQYF. The CDR3 nucleotides are TGTGCCAGCAGCCAAGCGCGAGGGACAGATACGCAGTATTTT. This rearrangement joins TRBV3-1 (or the pseudogene TRBV3-2) to TRBJ2-3; D possibly corresponds to TRBD2 (5 bases). Germline lookup yields CDR1 LGHDT and CDR2 YNNKEL (reference sequence). V shed 1 base and J shed 3 bases, with 8 bases lying between them. The CDR3 is made up of 14 amino acids.

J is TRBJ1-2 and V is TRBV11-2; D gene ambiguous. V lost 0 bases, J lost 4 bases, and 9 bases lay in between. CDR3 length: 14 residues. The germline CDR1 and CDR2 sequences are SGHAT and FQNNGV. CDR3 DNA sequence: TGTGCCAGCAGCTTAGAAGGGAGTCTCTATGGCTACACCTTC. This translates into CASSLEGSLYGYTF.

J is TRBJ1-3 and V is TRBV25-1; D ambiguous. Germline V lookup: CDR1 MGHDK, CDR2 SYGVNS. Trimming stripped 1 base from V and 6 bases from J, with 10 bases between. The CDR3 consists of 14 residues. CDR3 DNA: TGTGCCAGCAGTGAATCAGGAGGACCAAACACCATATATTTT. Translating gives CASSESGGPNTIYF. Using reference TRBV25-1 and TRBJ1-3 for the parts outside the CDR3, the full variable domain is EADIYQTPRYLVIGTGKKITLECSQTMGHDKMYWYQQDPGMELHLIHYSYGVNSTEKGDLSSESTVSRIRTEHFPLTLESARPSHTSQYLCASSESGGPNTIYFGEGSWLTVV.

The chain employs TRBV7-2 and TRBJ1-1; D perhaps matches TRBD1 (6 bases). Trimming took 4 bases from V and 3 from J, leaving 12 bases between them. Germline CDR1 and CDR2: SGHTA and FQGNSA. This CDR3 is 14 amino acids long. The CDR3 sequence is CASSSWKGDTEAFF. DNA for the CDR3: TGTGCCAGCAGCTCTTGGAAGGGGGACACTGAAGCTTTCTTT.

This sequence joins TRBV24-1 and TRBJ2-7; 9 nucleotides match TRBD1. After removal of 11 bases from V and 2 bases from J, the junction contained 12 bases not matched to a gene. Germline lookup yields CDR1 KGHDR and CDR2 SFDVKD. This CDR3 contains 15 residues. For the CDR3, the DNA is TGTGCCATAAGACCGGGACAGGGTAACCCCTACGAGCAGTACTTC. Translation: CAIRPGQGNPYEQYF.

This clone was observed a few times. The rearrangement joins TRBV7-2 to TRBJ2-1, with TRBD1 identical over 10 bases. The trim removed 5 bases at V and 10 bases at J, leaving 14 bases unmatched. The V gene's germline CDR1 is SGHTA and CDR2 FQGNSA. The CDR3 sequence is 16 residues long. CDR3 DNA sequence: TGTGCCAGCAGCAGGGCCGGGACAGGGGTTGTGGGGGAGCAGTTCTTC. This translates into CASSRAGTGVVGEQFF.

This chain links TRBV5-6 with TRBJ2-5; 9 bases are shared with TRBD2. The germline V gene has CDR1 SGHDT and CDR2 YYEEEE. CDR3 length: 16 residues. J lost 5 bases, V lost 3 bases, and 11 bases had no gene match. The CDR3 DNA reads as TGTGCCAGCAGCTCCCTAATAGCGGGAGAATGGGAGACCCAGTACTTC. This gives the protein CASSSLIAGEWETQYF.